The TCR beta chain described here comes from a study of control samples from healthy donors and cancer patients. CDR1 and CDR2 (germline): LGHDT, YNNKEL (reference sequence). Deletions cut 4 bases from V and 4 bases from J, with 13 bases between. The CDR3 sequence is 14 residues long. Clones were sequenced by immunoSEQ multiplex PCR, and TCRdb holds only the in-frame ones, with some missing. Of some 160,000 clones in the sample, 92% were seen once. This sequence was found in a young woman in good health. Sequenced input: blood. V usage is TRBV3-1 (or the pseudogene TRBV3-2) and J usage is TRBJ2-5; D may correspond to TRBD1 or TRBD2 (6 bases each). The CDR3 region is CASSRSEGGETQYF. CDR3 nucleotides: TGTGCCAGCAGCCGGTCCGAGGGGGGAGAGACCCAGTACTTC.